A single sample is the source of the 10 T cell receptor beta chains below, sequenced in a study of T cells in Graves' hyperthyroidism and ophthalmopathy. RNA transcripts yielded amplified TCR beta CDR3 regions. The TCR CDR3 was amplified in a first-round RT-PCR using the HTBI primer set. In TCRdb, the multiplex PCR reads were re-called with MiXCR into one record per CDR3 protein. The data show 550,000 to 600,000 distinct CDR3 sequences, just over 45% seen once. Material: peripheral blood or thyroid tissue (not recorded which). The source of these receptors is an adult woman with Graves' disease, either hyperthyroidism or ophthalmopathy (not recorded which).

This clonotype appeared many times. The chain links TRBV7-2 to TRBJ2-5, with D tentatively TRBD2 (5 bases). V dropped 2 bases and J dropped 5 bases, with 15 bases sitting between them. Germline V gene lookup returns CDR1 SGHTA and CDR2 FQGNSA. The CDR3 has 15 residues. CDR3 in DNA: TGTGCCAGCAGCTTATCCGGACTTAATCGGGAGACCCAGTACTTC. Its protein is CASSLSGLNRETQYF.

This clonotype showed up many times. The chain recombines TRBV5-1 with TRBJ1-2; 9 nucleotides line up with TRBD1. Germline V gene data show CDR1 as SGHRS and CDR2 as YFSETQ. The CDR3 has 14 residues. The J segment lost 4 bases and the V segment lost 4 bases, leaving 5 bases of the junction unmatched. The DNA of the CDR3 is TGCGCCAGCAGCCTAGGGACAGGGATCTATGGCTACACCTTC. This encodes CASSLGTGIYGYTF. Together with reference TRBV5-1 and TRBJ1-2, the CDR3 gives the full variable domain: KAGVTQTPRYLIKTRGQQVTLSCSPISGHRSVSWYQQTPGQGLQFLFEYFSETQRNKGNFPGRFSGRQFSNSRSEMNVSTLELGDSALYLCASSLGTGIYGYTFGSGTRLTVV.

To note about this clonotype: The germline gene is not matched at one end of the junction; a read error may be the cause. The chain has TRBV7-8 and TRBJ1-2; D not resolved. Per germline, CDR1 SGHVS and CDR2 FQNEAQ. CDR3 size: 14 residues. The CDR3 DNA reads TGTGCCAGCAGCCTTGGGAACGGAAACTACGGCTACACCTTC. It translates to CASSLGNGNYGYTF.

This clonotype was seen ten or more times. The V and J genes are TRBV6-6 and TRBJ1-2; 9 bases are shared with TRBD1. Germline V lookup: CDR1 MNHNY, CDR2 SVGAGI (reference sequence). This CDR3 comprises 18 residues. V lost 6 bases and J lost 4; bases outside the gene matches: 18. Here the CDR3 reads CASRTRGQGDRAAYGYTF. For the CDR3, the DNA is TGTGCCAGCAGGACCCGGGGACAGGGAGACCGAGCCGCCTATGGCTACACCTTC.

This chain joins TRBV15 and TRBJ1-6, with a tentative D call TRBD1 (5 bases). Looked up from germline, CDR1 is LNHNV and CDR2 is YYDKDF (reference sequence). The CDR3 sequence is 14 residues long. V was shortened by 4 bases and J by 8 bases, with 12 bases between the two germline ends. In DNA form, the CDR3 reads TGTGCCACCAGCATTTTCCGGGGGGATTCACCCCTCCACTTT. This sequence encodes CATSIFRGDSPLHF.

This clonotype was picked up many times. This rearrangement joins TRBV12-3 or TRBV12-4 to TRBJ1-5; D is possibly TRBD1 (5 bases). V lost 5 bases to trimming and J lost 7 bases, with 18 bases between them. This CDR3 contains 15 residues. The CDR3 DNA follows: TGTGCCAGCAGTGCAAGTAGGAGGGGATGGCAGCCCCAGCATTTT. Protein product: CASSASRRGWQPQHF.

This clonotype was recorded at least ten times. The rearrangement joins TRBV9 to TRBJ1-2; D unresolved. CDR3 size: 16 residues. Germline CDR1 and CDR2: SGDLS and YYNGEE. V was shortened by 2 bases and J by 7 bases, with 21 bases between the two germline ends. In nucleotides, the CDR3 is TGTGCCAGCAGCGTGGGATTCGAGGGTGCCGGTGGTGGCTACACCTTC. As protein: CASSVGFEGAGGGYTF.

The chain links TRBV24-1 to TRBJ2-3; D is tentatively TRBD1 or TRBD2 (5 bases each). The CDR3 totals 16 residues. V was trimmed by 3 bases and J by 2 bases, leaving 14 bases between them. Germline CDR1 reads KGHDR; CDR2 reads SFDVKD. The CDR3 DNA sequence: TGTGCCACCAGTGATAGCCTAGAGGGGCACACAGATACGCAGTATTTT. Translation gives CATSDSLEGHTDTQYF.

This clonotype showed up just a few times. This chain's CDR3 is CASSLTSGTSGTQYF. The CDR3 coding sequence is TGTGCCAGCAGCCTAACCTCCGGGACTAGCGGAACCCAGTACTTC. The chain joins TRBV12-3 or TRBV12-4 to TRBJ2-5; TRBD2 aligns across 11 bases. This CDR3 is built from 15 residues. V trimming: 6 bases; J trimming: 8 bases; junction bases outside the gene matches: 11.

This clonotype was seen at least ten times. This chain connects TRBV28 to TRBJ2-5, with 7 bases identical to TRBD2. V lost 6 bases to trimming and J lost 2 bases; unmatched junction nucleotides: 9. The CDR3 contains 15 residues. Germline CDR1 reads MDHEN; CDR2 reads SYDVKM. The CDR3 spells CASSLSGAQQETQYF. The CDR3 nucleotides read TGTGCCAGCAGCCTGAGCGGGGCCCAGCAAGAGACCCAGTACTTC.